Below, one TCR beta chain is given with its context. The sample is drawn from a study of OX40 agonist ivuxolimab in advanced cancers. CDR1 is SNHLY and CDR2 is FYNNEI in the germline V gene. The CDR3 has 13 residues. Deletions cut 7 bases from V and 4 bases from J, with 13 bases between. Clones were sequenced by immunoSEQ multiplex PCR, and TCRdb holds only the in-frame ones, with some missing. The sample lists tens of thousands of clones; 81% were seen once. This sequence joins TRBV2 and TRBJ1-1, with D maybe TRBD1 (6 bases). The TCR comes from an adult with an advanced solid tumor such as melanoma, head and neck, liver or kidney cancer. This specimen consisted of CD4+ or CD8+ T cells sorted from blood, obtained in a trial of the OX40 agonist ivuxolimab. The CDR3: CASTSRGATEAFF. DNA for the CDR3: TGTGCCAGCACCTCACGGGGGGCCACTGAAGCTTTCTTT.